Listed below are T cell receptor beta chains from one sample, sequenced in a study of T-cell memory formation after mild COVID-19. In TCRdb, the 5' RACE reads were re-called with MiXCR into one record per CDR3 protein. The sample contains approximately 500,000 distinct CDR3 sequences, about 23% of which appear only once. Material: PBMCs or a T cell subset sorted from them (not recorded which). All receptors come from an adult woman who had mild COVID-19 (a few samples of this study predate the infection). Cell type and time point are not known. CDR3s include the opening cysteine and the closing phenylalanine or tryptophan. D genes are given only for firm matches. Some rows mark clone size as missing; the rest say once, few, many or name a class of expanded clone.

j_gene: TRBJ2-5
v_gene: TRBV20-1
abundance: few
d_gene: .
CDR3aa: CSARLIETQYF
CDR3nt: TGCAGTGCTAGGCTAATAGAGACCCAGTACTTC

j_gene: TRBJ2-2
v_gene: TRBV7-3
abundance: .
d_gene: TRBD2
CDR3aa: CASSPGRIAGVLTGELFF
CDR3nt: TGTGCCAGCAGCCCCGGAAGAATAGCGGGAGTACTTACCGGGGAGCTGTTTTTT

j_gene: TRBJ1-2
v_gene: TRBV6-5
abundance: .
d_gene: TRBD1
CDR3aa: CASSYSDRDANYGYTF
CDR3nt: TGTGCCAGCAGTTACTCCGACAGGGATGCTAACTATGGCTACACCTTC

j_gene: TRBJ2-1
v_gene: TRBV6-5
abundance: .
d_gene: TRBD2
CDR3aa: CASSYSSGGSNEQFF
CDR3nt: TGTGCCAGCAGTTACTCTAGCGGGGGGAGCAATGAGCAGTTCTTC

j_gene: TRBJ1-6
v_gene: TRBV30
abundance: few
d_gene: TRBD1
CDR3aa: CAWTSGGAWNSPLHF
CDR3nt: TGTGCCTGGACCTCAGGGGGAGCCTGGAATTCACCCCTCCACTTT

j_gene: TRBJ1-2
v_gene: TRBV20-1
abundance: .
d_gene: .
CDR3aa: CSARIQGGGYTF
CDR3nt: TGCAGTGCTAGGATACAGGGTGGGGGCTACACCTTC

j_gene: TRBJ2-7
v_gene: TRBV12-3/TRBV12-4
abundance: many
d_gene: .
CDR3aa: CASSLSRGILSYEQYF
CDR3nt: TGTGCCAGCAGTTTATCGCGGGGAATTCTGTCCTACGAGCAGTACTTC

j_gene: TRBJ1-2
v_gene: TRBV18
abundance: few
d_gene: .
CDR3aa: CASSPPSRSFYGYTF
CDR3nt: TGTGCCAGCTCACCACCGAGTAGGTCCTTTTATGGCTACACCTTC

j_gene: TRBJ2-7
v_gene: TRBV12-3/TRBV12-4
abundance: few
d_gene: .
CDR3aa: CASTRALLNEQYF
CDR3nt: TGTGCCAGCACGAGGGCCCTCCTGAACGAGCAGTACTTC

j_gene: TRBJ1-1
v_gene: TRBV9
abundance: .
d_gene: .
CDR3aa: CASSAPGQNTEAFF
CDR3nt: TGTGCCAGCAGCGCCCCGGGACAGAACACTGAAGCTTTCTTT

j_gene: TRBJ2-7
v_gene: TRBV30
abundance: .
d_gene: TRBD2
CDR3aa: CAWRGTSGISYEQYF
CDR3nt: TGTGCCTGGAGGGGGACTAGCGGGATCTCCTACGAGCAGTACTTC

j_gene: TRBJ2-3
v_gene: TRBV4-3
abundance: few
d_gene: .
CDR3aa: CASSQEKLLPTQYF
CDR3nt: TGCGCCAGCAGCCAAGAAAAACTGTTACCGACGCAGTATTTT

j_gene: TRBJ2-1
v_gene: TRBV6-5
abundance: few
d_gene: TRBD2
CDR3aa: CASSPPGTSYKGEQFF
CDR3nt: TGTGCCAGCAGCCCCCCCGGGACTAGTTACAAGGGGGAGCAGTTCTTC

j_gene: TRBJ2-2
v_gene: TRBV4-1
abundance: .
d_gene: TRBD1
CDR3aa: CASSQGGQGVPGELFF
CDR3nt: TGCGCCAGCAGCCAAGGGGGACAGGGGGTGCCCGGGGAGCTGTTTTTT

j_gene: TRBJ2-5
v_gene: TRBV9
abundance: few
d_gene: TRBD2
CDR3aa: CASSVETSGGETQYF
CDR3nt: TGTGCCAGCAGCGTGGAGACTAGCGGGGGTGAGACCCAGTACTTC

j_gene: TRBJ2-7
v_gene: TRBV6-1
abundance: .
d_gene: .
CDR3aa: CASSEGENPYEQYF
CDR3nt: TGTGCCAGCAGTGAAGGGGAAAATCCCTACGAGCAGTACTTC

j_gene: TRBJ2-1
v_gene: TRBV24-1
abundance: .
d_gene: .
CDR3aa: CATSDSILSGSSYNEQFF
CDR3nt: TGTGCCACCAGTGATTCTATATTGTCGGGGAGCTCCTACAATGAGCAGTTCTTC

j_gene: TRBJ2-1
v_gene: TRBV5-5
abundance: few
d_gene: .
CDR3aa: CASSSKSYNEQFF
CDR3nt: TGTGCCAGCAGCAGTAAATCCTACAATGAGCAGTTCTTC

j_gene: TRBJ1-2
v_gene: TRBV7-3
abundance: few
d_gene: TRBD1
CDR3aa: CASSPMTGGQAGYTF
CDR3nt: TGTGCCAGCAGCCCTATGACAGGGGGCCAGGCTGGCTACACCTTC

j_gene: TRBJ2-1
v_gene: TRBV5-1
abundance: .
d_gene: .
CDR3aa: CASSSQGTSYNEQFF
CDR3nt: TGCGCCAGCAGCTCCCAAGGGACCTCCTACAATGAGCAGTTCTTC

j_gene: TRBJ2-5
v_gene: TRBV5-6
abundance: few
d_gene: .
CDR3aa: CASSLGSGVETQYF
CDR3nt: TGTGCCAGCAGCTTGGGGTCCGGGGTCGAGACCCAGTACTTC

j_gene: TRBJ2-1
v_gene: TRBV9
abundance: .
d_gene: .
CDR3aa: CASSFGQGGRDEQFF
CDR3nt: TGTGCCAGCAGCTTCGGACAGGGCGGGAGGGATGAGCAGTTCTTC

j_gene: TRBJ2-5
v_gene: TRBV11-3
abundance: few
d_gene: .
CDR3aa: CASSLRAGSYHQETQYF
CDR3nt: TGTGCCAGCAGCTTAAGGGCAGGGAGCTACCATCAAGAGACCCAGTACTTC

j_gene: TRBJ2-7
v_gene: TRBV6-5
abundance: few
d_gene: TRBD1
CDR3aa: CASRTTGQGSWEQYF
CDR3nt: TGTGCCAGCAGGACAACGGGACAGGGATCTTGGGAGCAGTACTTC

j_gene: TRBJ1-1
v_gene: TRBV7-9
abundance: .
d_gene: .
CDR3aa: CASSFTGPDTEAFF
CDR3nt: TGTGCCAGCAGCTTCACAGGGCCCGACACTGAAGCTTTCTTT

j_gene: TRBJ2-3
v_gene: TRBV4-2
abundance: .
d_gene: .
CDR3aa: CASSQMGSDTQYF
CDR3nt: TGTGCCAGCAGCCAAATGGGCTCAGATACGCAGTATTTT

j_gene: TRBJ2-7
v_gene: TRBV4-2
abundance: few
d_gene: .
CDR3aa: CASGVKFGNEQYF
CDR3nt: TGTGCCAGCGGTGTAAAGTTTGGGAACGAGCAGTACTTC